The clone carrying this TCR beta chain was detected only a few times. This entry comes from a study of blood T cell repertoires in COVID-19. Study summary: Researchers got acute and convalescent COVID-19 samples from the United States, Italy and Spain. T cells, B-cell-depleted T cells, or PBMCs provided the cDNA or gDNA that served as material.

Germline CDR1 and CDR2: SGDLS and YYNGEE. V was pared by 3 bases and J by 6 bases, with 14 bases between. This CDR3 contains 14 residues. As processed by the authors: Estimated nucleated cell counts came from reference gene primer amplification. Using immunoSEQ multiplex PCR, the repertoire was profiled, and TCRdb retains in-frame clones only, with some absent. Clone size and V and J calls were adopted from that table, with D and trimming inferred from the DNA. Here the sample spans around 35,000 clones, about 85% being singletons. Sequencing was done on a sample of peripheral blood. This clonotype was sampled from a human donor in a cohort sampled during active COVID-19. The chain couples TRBV9 to TRBJ2-3; D unclear. CDR3 protein: CASSGRRATDTQYF. The CDR3 nucleotides read TGTGCCAGCAGCGGGCGGCGAGCGACGGATACGCAGTATTTT.